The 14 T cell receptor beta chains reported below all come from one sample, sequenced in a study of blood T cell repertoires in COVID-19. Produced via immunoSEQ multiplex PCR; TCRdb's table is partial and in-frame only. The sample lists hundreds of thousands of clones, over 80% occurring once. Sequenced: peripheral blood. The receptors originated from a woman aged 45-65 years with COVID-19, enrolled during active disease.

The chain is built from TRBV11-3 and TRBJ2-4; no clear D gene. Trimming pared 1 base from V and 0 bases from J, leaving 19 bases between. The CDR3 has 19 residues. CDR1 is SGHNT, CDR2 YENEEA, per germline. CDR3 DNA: TGTGCCAGCAGCTTAGGAGTCGTAACGGGTAATTTAGCCAAAAACATTCAGTACTTC. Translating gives CASSLGVVTGNLAKNIQYF.

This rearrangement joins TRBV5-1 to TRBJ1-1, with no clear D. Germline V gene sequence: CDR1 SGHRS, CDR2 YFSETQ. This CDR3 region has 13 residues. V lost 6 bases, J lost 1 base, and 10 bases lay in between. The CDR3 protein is CASTLTGNTEAFF. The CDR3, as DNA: TGCGCCAGCACCCTAACCGGGAACACTGAAGCTTTCTTT.

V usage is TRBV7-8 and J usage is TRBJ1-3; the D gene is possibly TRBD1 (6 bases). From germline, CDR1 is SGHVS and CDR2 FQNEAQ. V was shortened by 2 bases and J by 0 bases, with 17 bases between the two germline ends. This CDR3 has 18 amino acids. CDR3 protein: CASSLSNYRASSGNTIYF. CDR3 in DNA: TGTGCCAGCAGCTTAAGTAATTACAGGGCCAGCTCTGGAAACACCATATATTTT.

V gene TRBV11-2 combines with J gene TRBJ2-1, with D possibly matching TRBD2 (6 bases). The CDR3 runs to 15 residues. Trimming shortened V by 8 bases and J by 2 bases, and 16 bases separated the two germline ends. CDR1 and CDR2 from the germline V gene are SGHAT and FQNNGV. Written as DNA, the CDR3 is TGTGCCAGCCACCCGGGAGAGTTCGCCTACAATGAGCAGTTCTTC. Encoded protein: CASHPGEFAYNEQFF.

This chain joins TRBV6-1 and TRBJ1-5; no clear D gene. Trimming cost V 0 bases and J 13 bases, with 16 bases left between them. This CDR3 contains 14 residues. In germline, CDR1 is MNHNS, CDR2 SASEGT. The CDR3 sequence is CASSEAESATSQHF. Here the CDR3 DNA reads TGTGCCAGCAGTGAAGCGGAGTCAGCCACCTCGCAGCATTTT.

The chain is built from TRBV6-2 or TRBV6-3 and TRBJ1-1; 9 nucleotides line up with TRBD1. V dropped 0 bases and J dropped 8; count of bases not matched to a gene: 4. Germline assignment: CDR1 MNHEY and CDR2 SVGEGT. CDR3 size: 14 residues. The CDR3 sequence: CASSYSSGQGEAFF. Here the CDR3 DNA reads TGTGCCAGCAGTTACTCGTCAGGACAGGGGGAAGCTTTCTTT.

In DNA form, the CDR3 reads TGTGCCAGCAGCTTAGTGACTAGCGGGGACTACGAGCAGTACTTC. Amino acids: CASSLVTSGDYEQYF. V gene TRBV11-3 combines with J gene TRBJ2-7; 11 bases are shared with TRBD2. This CDR3 is 15 amino acids long. The germline V gene has CDR1 SGHNT and CDR2 YENEEA. V lost 1 base to trimming and J lost 3 bases; unmatched junction nucleotides: 2.

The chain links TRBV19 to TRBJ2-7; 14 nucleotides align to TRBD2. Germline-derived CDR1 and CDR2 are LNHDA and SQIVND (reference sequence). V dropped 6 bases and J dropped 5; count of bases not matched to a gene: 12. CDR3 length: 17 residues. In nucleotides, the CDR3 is TGTGCCAGTAGGGGGACTAGCGGGAGTCTTACCCCCAACGAGCAGTACTTC. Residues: CASRGTSGSLTPNEQYF.

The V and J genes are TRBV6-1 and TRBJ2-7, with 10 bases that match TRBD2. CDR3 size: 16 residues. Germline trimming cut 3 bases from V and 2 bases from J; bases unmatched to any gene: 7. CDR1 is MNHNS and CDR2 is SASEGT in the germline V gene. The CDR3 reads CASSEASGSGPYEQYF. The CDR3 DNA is TGTGCCAGCAGTGAGGCTAGCGGGAGTGGTCCCTACGAGCAGTACTTC.

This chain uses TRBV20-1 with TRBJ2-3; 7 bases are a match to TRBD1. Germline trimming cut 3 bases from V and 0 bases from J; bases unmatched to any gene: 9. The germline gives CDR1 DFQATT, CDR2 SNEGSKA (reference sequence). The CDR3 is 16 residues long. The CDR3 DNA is TGCAGTGCTAGTAAAAGGGGGCGAAATAGCACAGATACGCAGTATTTT. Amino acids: CSASKRGRNSTDTQYF.

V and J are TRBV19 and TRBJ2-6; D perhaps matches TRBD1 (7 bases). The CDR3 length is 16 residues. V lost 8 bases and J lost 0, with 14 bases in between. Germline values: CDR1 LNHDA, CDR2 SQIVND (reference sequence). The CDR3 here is CASGGTDISGANVLTF. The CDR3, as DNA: TGTGCCAGTGGGGGGACAGACATCTCTGGGGCCAACGTCCTGACTTTC.

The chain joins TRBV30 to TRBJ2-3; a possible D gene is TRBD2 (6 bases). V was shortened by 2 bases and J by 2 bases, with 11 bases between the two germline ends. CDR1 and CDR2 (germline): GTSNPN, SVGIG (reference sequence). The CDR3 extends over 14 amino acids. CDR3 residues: CAWSPRRVTDTQYF. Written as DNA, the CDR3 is TGTGCCTGGAGTCCTCGGAGGGTCACAGATACGCAGTATTTT. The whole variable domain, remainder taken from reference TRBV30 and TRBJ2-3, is SQTIHQWPATLVQPVGSPLSLECTVEGTSNPNLYWYRQAAGRGLQLLFYSVGIGQISSEVPQNLSASRPQDRQFILSSKKLLLSDSGFYLCAWSPRRVTDTQYFGPGTRLTVL.

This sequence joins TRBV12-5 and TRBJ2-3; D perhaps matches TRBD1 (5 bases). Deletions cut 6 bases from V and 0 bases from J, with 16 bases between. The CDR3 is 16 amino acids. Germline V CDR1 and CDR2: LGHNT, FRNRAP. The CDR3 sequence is CASGPRTPASTDTQYF. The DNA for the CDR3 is TGTGCTAGTGGACCCCGGACACCAGCTAGCACAGATACGCAGTATTTT.

The CDR3 region has the DNA TGTGCCAGCAGCGTGTCTAGCGGGAGTTCCTACGAGCAGTACTTC. Translating it yields CASSVSSGSSYEQYF. The chain employs TRBV9 and TRBJ2-7, with 10 positions matching TRBD2. V was pared by 2 bases and J by 1 base, with 3 bases of the junction left unmatched. The CDR3 runs to 15 residues. The germline gives CDR1 SGDLS, CDR2 YYNGEE.